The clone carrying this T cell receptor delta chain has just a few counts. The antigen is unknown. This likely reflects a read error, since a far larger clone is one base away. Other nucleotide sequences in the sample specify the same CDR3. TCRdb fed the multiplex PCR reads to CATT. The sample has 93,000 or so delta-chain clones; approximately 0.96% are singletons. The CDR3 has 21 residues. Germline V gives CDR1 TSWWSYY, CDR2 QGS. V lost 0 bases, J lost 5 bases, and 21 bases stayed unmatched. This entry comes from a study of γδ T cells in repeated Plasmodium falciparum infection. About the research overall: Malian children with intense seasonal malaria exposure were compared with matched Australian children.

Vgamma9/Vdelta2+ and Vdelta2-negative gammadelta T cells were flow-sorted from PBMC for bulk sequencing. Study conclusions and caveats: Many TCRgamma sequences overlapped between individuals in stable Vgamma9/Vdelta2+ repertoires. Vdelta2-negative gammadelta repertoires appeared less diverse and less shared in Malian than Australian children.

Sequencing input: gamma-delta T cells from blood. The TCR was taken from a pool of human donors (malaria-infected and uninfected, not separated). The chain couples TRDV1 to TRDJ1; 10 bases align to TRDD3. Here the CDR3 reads CALGELGPTELLGDWCDKLIF. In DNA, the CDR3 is TGTGCTCTTGGGGAACTCGGTCCTACAGAGCTACTGGGGGATTGGTGTGATAAACTCATCTTT.